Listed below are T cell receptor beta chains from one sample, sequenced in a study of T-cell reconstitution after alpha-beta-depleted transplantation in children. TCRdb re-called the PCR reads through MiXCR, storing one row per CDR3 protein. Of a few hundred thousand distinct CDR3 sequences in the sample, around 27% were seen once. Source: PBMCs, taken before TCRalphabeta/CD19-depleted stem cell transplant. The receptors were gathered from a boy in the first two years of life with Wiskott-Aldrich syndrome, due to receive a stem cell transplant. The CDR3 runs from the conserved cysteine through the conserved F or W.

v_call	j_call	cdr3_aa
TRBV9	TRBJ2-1	CASSPGLAGAGFF
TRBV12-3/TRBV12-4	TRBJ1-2	CASSLNVGGNYGYTF
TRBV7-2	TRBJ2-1	CASSLGGTPLNRQFF
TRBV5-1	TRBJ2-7	CASSLVLAGSYEQYF
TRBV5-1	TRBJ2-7	CASSLVGKLAGGPSPTEQYF
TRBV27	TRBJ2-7	CASSSLQGSSYEQYF
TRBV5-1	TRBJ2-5	CASSFGSAGETQYF
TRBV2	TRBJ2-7	CASSEIGITYEQYF
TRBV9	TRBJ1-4	CASSAGQVNEKLFF
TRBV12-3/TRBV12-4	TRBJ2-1	CASSQDWDRGINEQFF
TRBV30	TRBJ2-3	CAWSVGYWGIGSDTQYF
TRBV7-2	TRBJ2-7	CASSAGTGDYEQYF
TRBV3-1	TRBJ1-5	CASSQEGGQPQHF
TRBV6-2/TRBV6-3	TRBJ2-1	CASRRDQYNEQFF
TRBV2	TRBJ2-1	CASSDPGGEGNEQFF
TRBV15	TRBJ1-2	CATSSRAVVGYTF
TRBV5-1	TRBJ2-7	CASSFSSGSVYEQYF
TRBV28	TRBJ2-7	CASTSGSIYEQYF
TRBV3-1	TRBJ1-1	CASSLGEGEAFF
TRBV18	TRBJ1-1	CASSPGRGHTEAFF
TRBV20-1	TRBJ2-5	CSAGTTLELETQYF
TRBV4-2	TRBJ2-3	CASSRLIATTDTQYF
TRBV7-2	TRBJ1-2	CASSLEGQAFYGYTF
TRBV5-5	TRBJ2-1	CASSPGLVGYNEQFF
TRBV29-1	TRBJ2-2	CSVKTGGRVSIGELFF
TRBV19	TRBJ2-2	CASSMGGELFF
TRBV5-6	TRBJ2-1	CASSLAGTSGRAEQFF
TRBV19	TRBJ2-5	CASSTGTRGETQYF
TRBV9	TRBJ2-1	CASSVAPGARGEQFF
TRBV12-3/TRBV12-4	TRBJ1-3	CASSLGRLDGNTIYF
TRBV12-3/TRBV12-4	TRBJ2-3	CASSSRGDTQYF
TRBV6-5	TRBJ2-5	CASSPTGTTQYF
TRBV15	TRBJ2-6	CATSRARGYGANVLTF
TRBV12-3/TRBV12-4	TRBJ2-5	CASSLFGGVRQETQYF
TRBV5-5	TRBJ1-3	CASSSEISGNTIYF
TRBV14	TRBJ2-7	CASSQDDKVSQYF
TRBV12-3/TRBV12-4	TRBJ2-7	CASSDPYTYEQYF
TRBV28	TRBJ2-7	CASSLWAWGGSYEQYF
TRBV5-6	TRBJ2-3	CASSLVETDTQYF
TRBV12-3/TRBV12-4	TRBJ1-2	CASSFGDGPDGYTF
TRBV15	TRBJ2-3	CATSIRRRLLATSTDTQYF
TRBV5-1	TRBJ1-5	CASSPGDSGRQPQHF
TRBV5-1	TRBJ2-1	CASNIAWTGVNEQFF
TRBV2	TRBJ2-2	CASRADYTGELFF
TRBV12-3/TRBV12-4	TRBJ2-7	CASSPIAGGKLSEQYF
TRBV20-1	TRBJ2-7	CSAPDIGLFDEQYF
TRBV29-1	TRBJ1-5	CSVEEGQGRSYSNQPQHF
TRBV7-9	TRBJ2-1	CASNRAERSYNEQFF
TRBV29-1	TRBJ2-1	CIVRTTGTSYNEQFF
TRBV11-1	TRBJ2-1	CASSPQRIRTSRNNEQFF
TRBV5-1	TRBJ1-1	CASRNINTEAFF
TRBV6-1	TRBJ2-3	CASRSPFGTDTQYF
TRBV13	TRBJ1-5	CASSLGRKSNQPQHF
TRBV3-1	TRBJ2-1	CASSPSTSGSKGEQFF
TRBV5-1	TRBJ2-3	CASSMTGTYTDTQYF
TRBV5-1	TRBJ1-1	CASSRWQGNTEAFF
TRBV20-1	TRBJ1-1	CSALTGRLTEAFF
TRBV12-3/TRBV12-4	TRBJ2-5	CASSFDRGDRAEETQYF
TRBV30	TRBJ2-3	CAWSGSDTQYF